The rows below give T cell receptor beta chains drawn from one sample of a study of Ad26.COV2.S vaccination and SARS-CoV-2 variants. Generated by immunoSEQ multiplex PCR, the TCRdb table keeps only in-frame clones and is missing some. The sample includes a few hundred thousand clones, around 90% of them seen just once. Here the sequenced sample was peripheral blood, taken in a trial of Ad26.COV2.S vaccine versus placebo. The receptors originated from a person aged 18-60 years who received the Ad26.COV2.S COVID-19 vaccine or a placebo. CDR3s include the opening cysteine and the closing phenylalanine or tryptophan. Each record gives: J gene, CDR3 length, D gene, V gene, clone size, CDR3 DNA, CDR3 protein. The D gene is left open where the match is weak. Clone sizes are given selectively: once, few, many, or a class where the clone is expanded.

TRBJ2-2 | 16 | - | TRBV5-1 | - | TGCGCCAGCAGCTTGGCCCCCAGGGGGGATACCGGGGAGCTGTTTTTT | CASSLAPRGDTGELFF
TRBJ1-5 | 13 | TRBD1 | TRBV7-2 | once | TGTGCCAGCAGCCCACGACAGGGTCTGCCCCAGCATTTT | CASSPRQGLPQHF
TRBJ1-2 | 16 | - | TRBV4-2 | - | TGTGCCAGCAGCCAAGAATCTGCAGGGGCCTCCTATGGCTACACCTTC | CASSQESAGASYGYTF
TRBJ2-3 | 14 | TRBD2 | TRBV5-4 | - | TGTGCCACCAAAACTAGCGTGACGACAGATACGCAGTATTTT | CATKTSVTTDTQYF
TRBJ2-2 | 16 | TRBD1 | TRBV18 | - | TGTGCCAGCTCACCACCCTTGACAGGGGGCCTGGGGGAGCTGTTTTTT | CASSPPLTGGLGELFF
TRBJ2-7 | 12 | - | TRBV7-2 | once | TGTGCCAGCAGCTTAGCCGCTAACGAGCAGTACTTC | CASSLAANEQYF
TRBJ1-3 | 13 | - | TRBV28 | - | TGTGCCAGCAGGATAACAGTCGGAAACACCATATATTTT | CASRITVGNTIYF
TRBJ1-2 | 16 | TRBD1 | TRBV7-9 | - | TGTGCCAGCAGCTTCGTGGGACAGGGTGGCTTCTATGGCTACACCTTC | CASSFVGQGGFYGYTF
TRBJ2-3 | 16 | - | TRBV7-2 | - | TGTGCCAGCAGCCCGGGACTCCTCCAAAGCACAGATACGCAGTATTTT | CASSPGLLQSTDTQYF
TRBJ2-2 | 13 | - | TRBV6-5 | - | TGTGCCAGCAGGACGGAGAACACCGGGGAGCTGTTTTTT | CASRTENTGELFF
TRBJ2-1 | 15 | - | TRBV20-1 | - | TGCAGTGCTAGTGGCACAGGGGACTTCTACAATGAGCAGTTCTTC | CSASGTGDFYNEQFF
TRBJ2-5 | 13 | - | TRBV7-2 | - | TGTGCCAGCAGCTTTTGGGGGCTGGAGACCCAGTACTTC | CASSFWGLETQYF
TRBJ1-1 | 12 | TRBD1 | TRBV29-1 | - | TGCAGCGTCTCCACAGGGGGGACTGAAGCTTTCTTT | CSVSTGGTEAFF
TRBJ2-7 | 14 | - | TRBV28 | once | TGTGCCAGCAGCCAATTAGGGGGTTCCTACGAGCAGTACTTC | CASSQLGGSYEQYF
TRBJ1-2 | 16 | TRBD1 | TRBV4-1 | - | TGCGCCAGCAGCCAAATCGGGACAGGGACCAACTATGGCTACACCTTC | CASSQIGTGTNYGYTF
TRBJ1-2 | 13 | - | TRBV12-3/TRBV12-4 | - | TGTGCCAGCAGTTTAGCAGGGCACTATGGCTACACCTTC | CASSLAGHYGYTF
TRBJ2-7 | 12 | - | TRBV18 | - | TGTGCCAGCTCACCAAACAGGGACGAGCAGTACTTC | CASSPNRDEQYF
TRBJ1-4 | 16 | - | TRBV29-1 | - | TGCAGCGTTGGGTGGGAGTCGGCGACCGCACGGGAAAAACTGTTTTTT | CSVGWESATAREKLFF
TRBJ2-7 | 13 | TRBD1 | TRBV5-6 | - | TGTGCCAGCAGTTCCAGGGGGCGCGGGGAGCAGTACTTC | CASSSRGRGEQYF
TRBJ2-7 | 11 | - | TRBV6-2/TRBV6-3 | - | TGTGCCAGCAGTCCCGGGACCGAGCAGTACTTC | CASSPGTEQYF
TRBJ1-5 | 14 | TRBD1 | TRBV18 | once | TGTGCCAGCTCGCTGGGACAGCCAAATCAGCCCCAGCATTTT | CASSLGQPNQPQHF
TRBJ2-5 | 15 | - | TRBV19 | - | TGTGCCAGTAGTGTTTATTCGGGACCCCTCGAAACCCAGTACTTC | CASSVYSGPLETQYF
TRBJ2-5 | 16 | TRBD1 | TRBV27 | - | TGTGCCAGCAGTGCGACCGGGACAGAGGGTTCAGAGACCCAGTACTTC | CASSATGTEGSETQYF
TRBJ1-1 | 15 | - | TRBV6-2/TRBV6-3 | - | TGTGCCAGCAGTAACCGCCCCGGGCGGAACACTGAAGCTTTCTTT | CASSNRPGRNTEAFF
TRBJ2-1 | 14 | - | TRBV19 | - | TGTGCCAGTAGTATGTGGGGAGATACCAATGAGCAGTTCTTC | CASSMWGDTNEQFF
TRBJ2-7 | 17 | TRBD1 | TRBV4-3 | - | TGCGCCAGCAGCCAAACTTCAGGACAGGGTATAATCTACGAGCAGTACTTC | CASSQTSGQGIIYEQYF
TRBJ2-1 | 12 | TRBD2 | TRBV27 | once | TGTGCCAGCAGTCTAAGCGGGAGGGAGCAGTTCTTC | CASSLSGREQFF
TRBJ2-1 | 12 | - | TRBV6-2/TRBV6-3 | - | TGTGCCAGCAGTTATTTCGGGAGTCCACAGTTCTTC | CASSYFGSPQFF
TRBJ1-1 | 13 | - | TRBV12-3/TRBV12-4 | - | TGTGCCAGCAGTTTTCAGGGTAAGACCGTCGCTTTCTTT | CASSFQGKTVAFF
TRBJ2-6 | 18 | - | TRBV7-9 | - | TGTGCCAGCAGCGCAAGACGGGTGGTCGGGGCTGGGGCCAACGTCCTGACTTTC | CASSARRVVGAGANVLTF
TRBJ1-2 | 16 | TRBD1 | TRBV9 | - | TGTGCCAGCAGCGTAGGGGACAGGGGTTTAAACTATGGCTACACCTTC | CASSVGDRGLNYGYTF
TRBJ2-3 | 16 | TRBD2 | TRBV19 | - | TGTGCCACCGGGGGACTTAGCGGGATTGCGGCAGATACGCAGTATTTT | CATGGLSGIAADTQYF
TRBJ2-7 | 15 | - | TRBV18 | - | TGTGCCAGCTCACCCCCCTCCGTGCAGGGGGGCGAGCAGTACTTC | CASSPPSVQGGEQYF
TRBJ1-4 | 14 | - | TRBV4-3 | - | TGCGCCAGCAGCCAAGATCCAGGGACTGAAAAACTGTTTTTT | CASSQDPGTEKLFF
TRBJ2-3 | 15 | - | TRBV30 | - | TGTGCCTGGAGTGGAGGAGCCGCTAGCACAGATACGCAGTATTTT | CAWSGGAASTDTQYF
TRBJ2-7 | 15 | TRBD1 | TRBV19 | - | TGTGCCAGTAGTATAGTGGGACAGGGCCCCTACGAGCAGTACTTC | CASSIVGQGPYEQYF
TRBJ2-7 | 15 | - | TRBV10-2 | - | TGCGCCAACAGTGAGTTAGGACCCGGTCGGTGGGAGCAGTACTTC | CANSELGPGRWEQYF
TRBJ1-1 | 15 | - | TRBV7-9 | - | TGTGCCAGCAGCCCGTCACGGGGGGGAGACACTGAAGCTTTCTTT | CASSPSRGGDTEAFF
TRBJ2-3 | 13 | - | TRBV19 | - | TGTGCCAGTAGCCCCTCCCGAGCAGATACGCAGTATTTT | CASSPSRADTQYF
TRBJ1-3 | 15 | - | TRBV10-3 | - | TGTGCCATCAGTGCTCCGACCTACTCTGGAAACACCATATATTTT | CAISAPTYSGNTIYF
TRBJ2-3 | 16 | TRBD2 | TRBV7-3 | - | TGTGCCAGCAGCTTAACCGGACTAGCGAGCACAGATACGCAGTATTTT | CASSLTGLASTDTQYF
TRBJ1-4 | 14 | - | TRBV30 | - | TGTGCCTGGAGTGTAATGGGGGCGAGTGAAAAACTGTTTTTT | CAWSVMGASEKLFF
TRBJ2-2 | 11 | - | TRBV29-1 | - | TGCAGCGCCTTTATAGCCGGGGAGCTGTTTTTT | CSAFIAGELFF
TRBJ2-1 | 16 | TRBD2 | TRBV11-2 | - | TGTGCCAGCAGCTTTAGCGGGAGGGCTGTCCCCGGCGAGCAGTTCTTC | CASSFSGRAVPGEQFF
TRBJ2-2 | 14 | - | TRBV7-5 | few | TGTGTCAAATGGGGAAACTTAGGCACCGGGGAGCTGTTTTTT | CVKWGNLGTGELFF
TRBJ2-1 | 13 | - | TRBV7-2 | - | TGTGCCAGCAGCTCGACTCCGTACAATGAGCAGTTCTTC | CASSSTPYNEQFF
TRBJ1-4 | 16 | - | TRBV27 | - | TGTGCCAGCAGGACTTATTTCCGGGAGACCAATGAAAAACTGTTTTTT | CASRTYFRETNEKLFF
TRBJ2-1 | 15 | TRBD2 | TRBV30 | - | TGTGCCTGTCGCCGGCGGGGACTAGTTAGCGATGAGCAGTTCTTC | CACRRRGLVSDEQFF
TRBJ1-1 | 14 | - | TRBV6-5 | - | TGTGCCAGCAGCCAGGACCCGGGGGGCACTGAAGCTTTCTTT | CASSQDPGGTEAFF
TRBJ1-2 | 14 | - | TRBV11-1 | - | TGTGCCAGCAGCTTAATATTACAGGGCTCCGGCTACACCTTC | CASSLILQGSGYTF
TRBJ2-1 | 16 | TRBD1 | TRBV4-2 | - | TGTGCCAGCAGCCAGGCCGGACAGGGTAGCTACAATGAGCAGTTCTTC | CASSQAGQGSYNEQFF
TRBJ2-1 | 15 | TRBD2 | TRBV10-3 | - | TGTGCCATCAGTGTCGGGACTAGCGGGATCTATGAGCAGTTCTTC | CAISVGTSGIYEQFF
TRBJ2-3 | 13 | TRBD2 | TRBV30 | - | TGTGCCTGGAGTCGGGCGGGAGGAGATACGCAGTATTTT | CAWSRAGGDTQYF
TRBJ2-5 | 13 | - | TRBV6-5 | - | TGTGCCAGCAAGTTGGTATATCAAGAGACCCAGTACTTC | CASKLVYQETQYF